These T cell receptor beta chains were read from a single sample in a study of HIV-infected patients and healthy controls. TCRdb ran MiXCR on the 5' RACE reads and lists one entry per CDR3 protein. The sample contains tens of thousands of distinct CDR3 sequences, 19% of which appear only once. Sample: CD4+ T cells from blood. The receptor source for this set is a human donor in good health. The CDR3 runs from the conserved cysteine through the conserved F or W. The D gene is left open where the match is weak. Clone size is stated in some rows and not others, as once, few, many or a class when expanded.

abundance	v_gene	d_gene	j_gene	CDR3aa	CDR3nt
once	TRBV29-1	NA	TRBJ1-2	CSVEQGLGIPNYGYTF	TGCAGCGTTGAACAGGGTCTAGGAATTCCTAACTATGGCTACACCTTC
many	TRBV2	TRBD1	TRBJ1-1	CASSGTGPFPTEAFF	TGTGCCAGCAGTGGGACAGGTCCTTTCCCCACTGAAGCTTTCTTT
NA	TRBV6-1	TRBD1	TRBJ2-6	CASSAGQVSGANVLTF	TGTGCCAGCAGCGCGGGACAGGTCTCTGGGGCCAACGTCCTGACTTTC
many	TRBV5-1	NA	TRBJ1-5	CASSLDSGGQPQHF	TGCGCCAGCAGCTTGGACTCGGGGGGTCAGCCCCAGCATTTT
many	TRBV12-3/TRBV12-4	NA	TRBJ2-1	CASSSQGYNEQFF	TGTGCCAGCAGTTCCCAAGGTTACAATGAGCAGTTCTTC
many	TRBV29-1	NA	TRBJ2-2	CSVEGQNTGELFF	TGCAGCGTTGAGGGCCAGAACACCGGGGAGCTGTTTTTT
many	TRBV20-1	NA	TRBJ2-1	CSARVVGGNEQFF	TGCAGTGCTAGAGTCGTAGGGGGGAATGAGCAGTTCTTC
NA	TRBV2	TRBD1	TRBJ2-4	CASRVDRDLRNIQYF	TGTGCCAGCAGGGTCGACAGGGACCTCAGAAACATTCAGTACTTC
many	TRBV20-1	NA	TRBJ1-6	CSARGGHDSPLHF	TGCAGTGCTAGAGGAGGGCACGATTCACCCCTCCACTTT
few	TRBV12-3/TRBV12-4	TRBD2	TRBJ2-7	CASSRTSGTPYEQYF	TGTGCCAGCAGTCGAACAAGCGGGACTCCCTACGAGCAGTACTTC
many	TRBV12-3/TRBV12-4	NA	TRBJ1-5	CASSFLLGYSNQPQHF	TGTGCCAGCAGTTTCCTTCTGGGTTATAGCAATCAGCCCCAGCATTTT
NA	TRBV6-2/TRBV6-3	TRBD2	TRBJ2-7	CASSSGLAGGKSYEQYF	TGTGCCAGCAGCTCGGGACTAGCGGGTGGCAAGTCCTACGAGCAGTACTTC
few	TRBV6-5	NA	TRBJ1-1	CASSPTTVGENTEAFF	TGTGCCAGCAGCCCAACGACAGTAGGGGAAAACACTGAAGCTTTCTTT
many	TRBV6-2/TRBV6-3	NA	TRBJ1-5	CASSFLNAQPQHF	TGTGCCAGCAGTTTCCTGAACGCGCAGCCCCAGCATTTT
few	TRBV6-2/TRBV6-3	NA	TRBJ1-5	CASTEGYQPQHF	TGTGCCAGCACCGAGGGCTATCAGCCCCAGCATTTT
NA	TRBV2	TRBD1	TRBJ1-4	CASRSGTGEKLFF	TGTGCCAGCAGGTCCGGGACAGGGGAAAAACTGTTTTTT
few	TRBV7-9	NA	TRBJ1-6	CASSLVEQLNSPLHF	TGTGCCAGCAGCTTGGTGGAACAGCTTAATTCACCCCTCCACTTT
few	TRBV7-3	NA	TRBJ2-7	CASSSPARLDEQYF	TGTGCCAGCAGCTCCCCTGCGAGGTTGGACGAGCAGTACTTC
few	TRBV10-1	TRBD2	TRBJ2-7	CASSESTRSGEQYF	TGCGCCAGCAGTGAGTCCACCCGTAGCGGGGAGCAGTACTTC
NA	TRBV19	NA	TRBJ1-4	CASSIVGATNEKLFF	TGTGCCAGTAGTATAGTGGGGGCAACTAATGAAAAACTGTTTTTT
many	TRBV4-1	NA	TRBJ2-1	CASSQEGRYPQFF	TGCGCCAGCAGCCAAGAGGGTCGGTATCCACAGTTCTTC
few	TRBV7-8	NA	TRBJ1-4	CASSLDREKLFF	TGTGCCAGCAGCTTAGACAGGGAAAAACTGTTTTTT
NA	TRBV2	TRBD1	TRBJ2-5	CASSWDRGEQETQYF	TGTGCCAGCAGTTGGGACAGGGGGGAGCAAGAGACCCAGTACTTC
few	TRBV25-1	NA	TRBJ1-2	CASRQGTLAHYTF	TGTGCCAGCCGTCAAGGGACACTAGCCCACTACACCTTC
NA	TRBV4-1	TRBD2	TRBJ2-1	CASSQDMVLGLAGGPRNEQFF	TGCGCCAGCAGCCAAGATATGGTCCTGGGACTAGCGGGGGGGCCTCGGAATGAGCAGTTCTTC
many	TRBV12-3/TRBV12-4	TRBD2	TRBJ2-1	CASSWSSGGYNEQFF	TGTGCCAGCAGTTGGTCTAGCGGGGGCTACAATGAGCAGTTCTTC
many	TRBV7-6	TRBD2	TRBJ2-2	CASSLGGLASANTGELFF	TGTGCCAGCAGCTTAGGGGGACTAGCGAGCGCGAACACCGGGGAGCTGTTTTTT
many	TRBV13	NA	TRBJ1-1	CASSPRAGEAFF	TGTGCCAGCAGCCCCCGGGCCGGTGAAGCTTTCTTT
few	TRBV12-3/TRBV12-4	NA	TRBJ2-3	CASSLWGGTGTDTQYF	TGTGCCAGCAGTTTATGGGGTGGGACGGGCACAGATACGCAGTATTTT
many	TRBV7-2	NA	TRBJ2-1	CASSPGEGLGQAQFF	TGTGCCAGCAGCCCAGGGGAGGGGCTAGGTCAGGCGCAGTTCTTC
NA	TRBV7-8	NA	TRBJ2-4	CASSPREEAKNIQYF	TGTGCCAGCAGCCCTAGAGAGGAAGCCAAAAACATTCAGTACTTC
NA	TRBV18	NA	TRBJ1-1	CASSPKQEGTEAFF	TGTGCCAGCTCACCAAAGCAGGAGGGCACTGAAGCTTTCTTT
NA	TRBV6-5	TRBD1	TRBJ1-4	CASSRDRGANEKLFF	TGTGCCAGCAGTCGGGACAGGGGTGCTAATGAAAAACTGTTTTTT
many	TRBV3-1	TRBD2	TRBJ2-5	CASSQASGSQYF	TGTGCCAGCAGCCAAGCTAGCGGGTCCCAGTACTTC
many	TRBV29-1	NA	TRBJ1-4	CSVEDGATNEKLFF	TGCAGCGTTGAGGATGGCGCAACTAATGAAAAACTGTTTTTT
NA	TRBV20-1	NA	TRBJ1-1	CSARDFAVNTEAFF	TGCAGTGCTAGAGATTTCGCGGTGAACACTGAAGCTTTCTTT
many	TRBV6-5	NA	TRBJ2-1	CASSTRTYEQFF	TGTGCCAGCAGTACTAGAACCTATGAGCAGTTCTTC
NA	TRBV10-3	NA	TRBJ2-2	CAITLSPNTGELFF	TGTGCCATCACGCTATCCCCTAACACCGGGGAGCTGTTTTTT
few	TRBV20-1	NA	TRBJ2-1	CSAGGPGLVYNEQFF	TGCAGTGCTGGCGGTCCGGGACTTGTATACAATGAGCAGTTCTTC
NA	TRBV7-2	NA	TRBJ1-2	CASSLEGLWAYGYTF	TGTGCCAGCAGCTTAGAGGGCCTATGGGCCTATGGCTACACCTTC
many	TRBV12-3/TRBV12-4	TRBD1	TRBJ1-1	CANRQGVGAEAFF	TGTGCCAACAGACAGGGGGTCGGGGCTGAAGCTTTCTTT
few	TRBV6-2/TRBV6-3	NA	TRBJ2-2	CASKGRINTGELFF	TGTGCCAGCAAGGGGCGCATAAACACCGGGGAGCTGTTTTTT
NA	TRBV27	NA	TRBJ1-2	CASSFSPNGGSYGYTF	TGTGCCAGCAGTTTCTCGCCAAATGGGGGCTCCTATGGCTACACCTTC
NA	TRBV14	TRBD1	TRBJ1-1	CASSPRQGGLTEAFF	TGTGCCAGCAGCCCGAGACAGGGTGGTCTCACTGAAGCTTTCTTT
few	TRBV6-2/TRBV6-3	TRBD1	TRBJ1-2	CASKGQGASGNYGYTF	TGTGCCAGCAAGGGACAGGGGGCGTCGGGGAACTATGGCTACACCTTC
few	TRBV7-9	NA	TRBJ2-3	CASSVAGSDTQYF	TGTGCCAGCAGCGTCGCGGGGTCAGATACGCAGTATTTT
NA	TRBV19	NA	TRBJ2-6	CASSIGRSSGANVLTF	TGTGCCAGTAGTATAGGACGGAGCTCTGGGGCCAACGTCCTGACTTTC
NA	TRBV12-3/TRBV12-4	NA	TRBJ2-3	CASIAGTFAETDTQYF	TGTGCCAGCATCGCCGGGACGTTCGCGGAGACAGATACGCAGTATTTT
many	TRBV3-1	NA	TRBJ1-1	CASSQGGNTEAFF	TGTGCCAGCAGCCAAGGAGGGAACACTGAAGCTTTCTTT
many	TRBV18	NA	TRBJ2-3	CASSITSTDTQYF	TGTGCCAGCTCAATTACGAGCACAGATACGCAGTATTTT
NA	TRBV2	NA	TRBJ2-6	CASSEQGGSGANVLTF	TGTGCCAGCAGTGAACAGGGGGGCTCTGGGGCCAACGTCCTGACTTTC